This entry lists 32 T cell receptor beta chains sequenced from one sample in a study of T cell responses to AZD1222 COVID-19 vaccine. TCRdb's copy holds only in-frame clones and misses some; the assay was immunoSEQ multiplex PCR. The sample includes about 160,000 clones, around 90% seen only once; the top ten take under 2.5%. Sequences were derived from peripheral blood, sampled on day 0 of AZD1222 vaccination. These receptors originate from an adult in good health.

V gene TRBV11-2 combines with J gene TRBJ1-1; D uncertain. This CDR3 has 13 residues. Germline V gene lookup returns CDR1 SGHAT and CDR2 FQNNGV. Deletions cut 3 bases from V and 4 bases from J, with 9 bases between. The CDR3 protein is CASSFQGSTEAFF. The CDR3 DNA is TGTGCCAGCAGCTTTCAAGGGAGCACTGAAGCTTTCTTT.

The genes are TRBV7-9 and TRBJ1-1, with D perhaps TRBD1 (6 bases). The CDR3 consists of 18 residues. Trimming took 2 bases from V and 3 from J, leaving 22 bases between them. CDR1 and CDR2 (germline): SEHNR, FQNEAQ (reference sequence). The CDR3 coding sequence is TGTGCCAGCAGCTTATCCGATACAGGGTACAGTTTTGACACTGAAGCTTTCTTT. Protein: CASSLSDTGYSFDTEAFF.

V usage is TRBV28 and J usage is TRBJ2-5; D tentatively reads TRBD1 or TRBD2 (5 bases each). The germline CDR1 and CDR2 sequences are MDHEN and SYDVKM. The ends were cut back, 2 bases at V and 1 base at J, with 11 bases in the middle. This CDR3 region has 15 residues. CDR3 in amino acids: CASSLQGGGQETQYF. The DNA for the CDR3 is TGTGCCAGCAGTTTACAGGGCGGAGGCCAAGAGACCCAGTACTTC.

This chain links TRBV6-5 with TRBJ1-2, with 7 bases lining up with TRBD1. The length of the CDR3 is 13 residues. The V gene's germline CDR1 is MNHEY and CDR2 SVGAGI. V shed 5 bases and J 12 bases; nucleotides not matched to a gene: 12. DNA of the CDR3: TGTGCCAGCAGTAGACAGGGCGCAGGGGTAAACACCTTC. Its translation is CASSRQGAGVNTF.

V gene TRBV5-1 combines with J gene TRBJ2-7; TRBD2 is a possible D gene (5 bases). The CDR3 covers 16 residues. Germline loops: CDR1 SGHRS, CDR2 YFSETQ. V lost 1 base and J lost 4, with 18 bases in between. The DNA of the CDR3 is TGCGCCAGCAGCTTGCTCTCTACCGGGGATGGGTACGAGCAGTACTTC. Amino acid sequence: CASSLLSTGDGYEQYF.

This chain connects TRBV9 to TRBJ1-1; tentatively, D is TRBD1 (5 bases). V lost 2 bases to trimming and J lost 4 bases, with 42 bases between them. Germline lookup yields CDR1 SGDLS and CDR2 YYNGEE. The CDR3 is 24 residues long. The CDR3 nucleotides read TGTGCCAGCAGCGTCGATCCCGGCGCCCCTAGCGGCTTTGGAATGGAGGGGTCCGGCACTGAAGCTTTCTTT. It encodes CASSVDPGAPSGFGMEGSGTEAFF.

The chain combines TRBV2 with TRBJ1-3, with D tentatively TRBD1 (5 bases). With 4 bases removed from V and 0 bases from J, the gap between germline ends came to 25 bases. The CDR3 covers 20 residues. Germline V CDR1 and CDR2: SNHLY, FYNNEI. CDR3 sequence reads: CASSVSREISKPSSGNTIYF. CDR3 coding DNA: TGTGCCAGCAGTGTGTCCAGGGAAATTTCAAAACCGAGCTCTGGAAACACCATATATTTT.

The genes are TRBV9 and TRBJ2-6; 7 nucleotides agree with TRBD2. Looked up from germline, CDR1 is SGDLS and CDR2 is YYNGEE. V lost 4 bases to trimming and J lost 2 bases; unmatched junction nucleotides: 6. The CDR3 has 16 residues. The DNA of the CDR3 is TGTGCCAGCAGCCCTCAGGGAGGGGCTGGGGCCAACGTCCTGACTTTC. Its translation is CASSPQGGAGANVLTF.

CDR3 residues: CASSVGNSPLHF. The CDR3 nucleotides are TGTGCCAGTAGTGTAGGGAATTCACCCCTCCACTTT. The V and J genes are TRBV19 and TRBJ1-6; D unclear. Between the trimmed V and J ends, which lost 5 bases and 7 bases, there was a span of 6 bases. The CDR3 totals 12 residues. Germline CDR1 reads LNHDA; CDR2 reads SQIVND (reference sequence).

In this sample, this clone turned up once. The chain recombines TRBV30 with TRBJ1-5; 7 bases line up with TRBD1. The V segment lost 3 bases and the J segment 7 bases; nucleotides outside the gene matches: 12. Germline V gene data show CDR1 as GTSNPN and CDR2 as SVGIG (reference sequence). CDR3 length: 15 residues. In DNA form, the CDR3 reads TGTGCCTGGAGGGTAACTACAGGGGCAGGGCAGCCCCAGCATTTT. Translated: CAWRVTTGAGQPQHF.

The genes are TRBV4-3 and TRBJ2-1; TRBD1 might be the D (5 bases). The CDR3 is made up of 14 amino acids. The V gene's germline CDR1 is LGHNA and CDR2 YSLEER. V shed 4 bases and J shed 10 bases, with 17 bases lying between them. DNA for the CDR3: TGCGCCAGCAGCCTCTATAAGGGGCAGACAGAGCAGTTCTTC. This codes for CASSLYKGQTEQFF.

The gene calls are TRBV28 and TRBJ1-1; D not certain. Per the germline V gene, CDR1 is MDHEN and CDR2 is SYDVKM. Trimming pared 7 bases from V and 1 base from J, leaving 10 bases between. This CDR3 comprises 13 residues. As DNA, the CDR3 is TGTGCCAGCATGAACGCCGGGAACACTGAAGCTTTCTTT. Translation: CASMNAGNTEAFF.

The chain joins TRBV9 to TRBJ2-1, with 9 bases identical to TRBD2. Germline assignment: CDR1 SGDLS and CDR2 YYNGEE. The junction had 6 bases not matched to a gene; V was cut back by 0 bases and J by 8 bases. The CDR3 has 15 amino acids. CDR3 sequence reads: CASSVGREGIYEQFF. The CDR3 DNA is TGTGCCAGCAGCGTAGGGCGGGAGGGGATTTATGAGCAGTTCTTC.

The chain combines TRBV30 with TRBJ2-7; possibly TRBD1 for D (6 bases). The V and J ends lost 7 bases and 12 bases respectively, with 19 bases between them. The germline V gene encodes CDR1 GTSNPN and CDR2 SVGIG (reference sequence). CDR3 length: 11 amino acids. CDR3 nucleotides: TGTGCCTTAGGGCGGTGGGACAAAATGTACTTC. Amino acids: CALGRWDKMYF.

The chain employs TRBV19 and TRBJ2-3, with 8 bases that match TRBD2. CDR1 and CDR2 (germline): LNHDA, SQIVND (reference sequence). CDR3 length equals 16 residues. After removal of 5 bases from V and 5 bases from J, the junction contained 12 bases not matched to a gene. CDR3 protein: CASSGLAGSLGDTQYF. The CDR3 coding sequence is TGTGCCAGTAGTGGACTAGCAGGTTCTCTAGGAGATACGCAGTATTTT.

A note on this clone: Other DNA variants within this sample encode the same CDR3. The chain is built from TRBV5-4 and TRBJ1-4, with D perhaps matching TRBD1 (6 bases). Germline CDR1 SGHNT, CDR2 YYREEE (reference sequence). V dropped 0 bases and J dropped 4 bases, with 7 bases sitting between them. The CDR3 spans 14 residues. In DNA form, the CDR3 reads TGTGCCAGCAGCTTGGGGACAGATAATGAAAAACTGTTTTTT. Protein: CASSLGTDNEKLFF.

This clone turned up a few times. The gene calls are TRBV3-1 (or the pseudogene TRBV3-2) and TRBJ1-3, with D possibly TRBD1 on 6 matching bases. The V end was cut by 4 bases, the J end by 2 bases, with 15 bases between. Germline loops: CDR1 LGHDT, CDR2 YNNKEL (reference sequence). This CDR3 has 16 residues. CDR3: CASSPGTTPAGNTIYF. In DNA form, the CDR3 reads TGTGCCAGCAGCCCCGGGACAACACCGGCTGGAAACACCATATATTTT.

The V gene is TRBV27, the J gene TRBJ1-5; the match to TRBD1 covers 7 bases. CDR3 length: 15 residues. Germline CDR1 MNHEY, CDR2 SMNVEV (reference sequence). J lost 5 bases, V lost 1 base, and 5 bases had no gene match. Here the CDR3 DNA reads TGTGCCAGCAGTTTATGGGACAGTTACGATCAGCCCCAGCATTTT. This sequence encodes CASSLWDSYDQPQHF.

V and J are TRBV29-1 and TRBJ2-1, with D uncertain. Germline values: CDR1 SQVTM, CDR2 ANQGSEA. There are 13 residues in the CDR3. V was cut by 7 bases and J by 0 bases, with 10 bases left in between. The DNA of the CDR3 is TGCAGCGCCGGAATCGGCTCCTACAATGAGCAGTTCTTC. This encodes CSAGIGSYNEQFF.

The rearrangement uses TRBV6-5 and TRBJ1-2, with 7 nucleotides matching TRBD1. The V gene's germline CDR1 is MNHEY and CDR2 SVGAGI. With 5 bases clipped from V and 6 bases from J, the junction kept 9 bases outside the gene matches. CDR3 size: 14 residues. CDR3 sequence: CASSRGQESDGYTF. In nucleotides, the CDR3 is TGTGCCAGCAGTCGCGGACAGGAGTCGGATGGCTACACCTTC.

V usage is TRBV5-4 and J usage is TRBJ1-2; 8 positions match TRBD1. The CDR3 is made up of 16 amino acids. V dropped 0 bases and J dropped 3; count of bases not matched to a gene: 7. Germline CDR1 is SGHNT and CDR2 is YYREEE (reference sequence). The CDR3 nucleotides read TGTGCCAGCAGCTTGGGATCCCCCAGGGGGCACTATGGCTACACCTTC. Protein sequence: CASSLGSPRGHYGYTF.

The chain links TRBV24-1 to TRBJ2-3; weak D call: TRBD1 (7 bases). Germline V lookup: CDR1 KGHDR, CDR2 SFDVKD. V dropped 6 bases and J dropped 0 bases, with 15 bases sitting between them. The CDR3 consists of 16 residues. CDR3 protein: CATSRGGGLSTDTQYF. CDR3 coding DNA: TGTGCCACCAGTCGTGGAGGGGGCTTGAGCACAGATACGCAGTATTTT.

The chain uses TRBV25-1 and TRBJ1-3; D is perhaps TRBD1 (5 bases). The V end was cut by 1 base, the J end by 4 bases, with 20 bases between. From germline, CDR1 is MGHDK and CDR2 SYGVNS. The CDR3 runs 18 residues. CDR3 residues: CASSEFFPGISSGNTIYF. The CDR3 DNA follows: TGTGCCAGCAGTGAATTCTTCCCAGGGATCTCCTCCGGAAACACCATATATTTT.

The CDR3 region is CASIDRTNSGNTIYF. For the CDR3, the DNA is TGTGCCAGCATTGACAGAACTAACTCTGGAAACACCATATATTTT. The chain combines TRBV2 with TRBJ1-3; maybe TRBD1 (5 bases). V shed 7 bases and J shed 0 bases, with 13 bases lying between them. This CDR3 region has 15 residues. Germline V gene lookup returns CDR1 SNHLY and CDR2 FYNNEI.

This clone was counted between two and nine times. The chain is built from TRBV28 and TRBJ1-6, with a tentative D call TRBD1 (5 bases). V gave up 8 bases and J gave up 3 bases, with 11 bases separating them. Germline V CDR1 and CDR2: MDHEN, SYDVKM. CDR3 length: 14 amino acids. The CDR3: CASGARDYNSPLHF. The DNA of the CDR3 is TGTGCCAGCGGTGCCAGGGACTATAATTCACCCCTCCACTTT.

The gene calls are TRBV18 and TRBJ1-2; TRBD1 might be the D (6 bases). Germline assignment: CDR1 KGHSH and CDR2 LQKENI. V was clipped by 3 bases and J by 4 bases, with 12 bases between them. The CDR3 contains 14 residues. CDR3 in amino acids: CASSPRGQPYGYTF. The CDR3 nucleotides read TGTGCCAGCTCACCGCGTGGACAGCCCTATGGCTACACCTTC.

About this clone itself: Mismatch with germline at one junction end may stem from a read error. The rearrangement joins TRBV7-7 to TRBJ2-5; D is uncertain. The CDR3 spans 13 residues. From germline, CDR1 is SSHAT and CDR2 FNYEAQ (reference sequence). CDR3 sequence: CASSLEAQETQYF. The CDR3 bases are TGTGCTAGCAGCTTAGAGGCGCAAGAGACCCAGTACTTC.

V is TRBV7-9 and J is TRBJ2-1; no clear D. This CDR3 region has 12 residues. Trimming shortened V by 1 base and J by 8 bases, and 6 bases separated the two germline ends. CDR1 is SEHNR, CDR2 FQNEAQ, per germline (reference sequence). In nucleotides, the CDR3 is TGTGCCAGCAGCTTAGACCTCGATGAGCAGTTCTTC. Its protein product is CASSLDLDEQFF.

This clone was picked up a small number of times. The chain joins TRBV4-1 to TRBJ1-5, with 9 positions matching TRBD1. Trimming cost V 4 bases and J 4 bases; bases outside gene matches: 5. The CDR3 is 15 amino acids. Germline V gives CDR1 MGHRA, CDR2 YSYEKL. This CDR3 reads CASSLTDRGNQPQHF. The CDR3 DNA is TGCGCCAGCAGCCTCACGGACAGGGGAAATCAGCCCCAGCATTTT.

The genes are TRBV6-5 and TRBJ2-5; TRBD1 matches 10 bases. This CDR3 has 15 residues. CDR1 and CDR2 (germline): MNHEY, SVGAGI. Trimming removed 4 bases from V and 5 bases from J; junction bases left unmatched: 7. The CDR3, as DNA: TGTGCCAGCAGTTCCCCGGGACAGGGGATTGAGACCCAGTACTTC. Encoded protein: CASSSPGQGIETQYF.

The CDR3 nucleotides read TGTGCCTGGAGTGGACAGGGAGGGGATGAAAAACTGTTTTTT. Translating it yields CAWSGQGGDEKLFF. The chain combines TRBV30 with TRBJ1-4, with 7 positions matching TRBD1. Trimming took 1 base from V and 6 from J; bases not matched to a gene: 5. This CDR3 region has 14 residues. Germline CDR1 GTSNPN, CDR2 SVGIG (reference sequence). The whole variable domain, remainder taken from reference TRBV30 and TRBJ1-4, is SQTIHQWPATLVQPVGSPLSLECTVEGTSNPNLYWYRQAAGRGLQLLFYSVGIGQISSEVPQNLSASRPQDRQFILSSKKLLLSDSGFYLCAWSGQGGDEKLFFGSGTQLSVL.

This chain uses TRBV19 with TRBJ1-1; 10 bases align to TRBD1. The germline V gene has CDR1 LNHDA and CDR2 SQIVND (reference sequence). There are 15 residues in the CDR3. Trimming removed 5 bases from V and 1 base from J; junction bases left unmatched: 4. This CDR3 is CASSAGQGGNTEAFF. Here the CDR3 DNA reads TGTGCCAGTAGTGCCGGACAGGGGGGGAACACTGAAGCTTTCTTT.